This TCR beta chain stems from a study of T cells in localized non-small cell lung cancer. As concerns this clone: Its antigen is as yet unknown.

Regarding the study as a whole: Of the tissues analyzed, uninvolved adjacent lung showed maximal T cell clonality, greater than tumor.

Assay: immunoSEQ multiplex PCR; the TCRdb copy retains only in-frame clones and omits some. The sample carries approximately 60,000 clones, around 90% recorded once. The source material was peripheral blood, sampled before any cancer treatment. The sequence was obtained from a woman aged 40-69 years with stage I lung adenocarcinoma.

CDR3 bases: TGCGCCAGCAGCTTTCCCACAGGGGGCGCAGTTACCGGGGAGCTGTTTTTT. Amino acids: CASSFPTGGAVTGELFF. This rearrangement joins TRBV5-1 to TRBJ2-2; 9 bases are shared with TRBD1. The trim removed 2 bases at V and 5 bases at J, leaving 10 bases unmatched. The CDR3 spans 17 residues. Germline V gene sequence: CDR1 SGHRS, CDR2 YFSETQ.